The present entry profiles one T cell receptor beta chain with its context. What antigen it recognizes has not been identified. Per-base qualities were not stored, and no clone one base away is much larger. This entry is derived from a study of somatic mutations in cytotoxic T cells in rheumatoid arthritis (dated by TCRdb to the late 2010s). About the investigation overall: Patient peripheral blood (30 ml EDTA) was drawn right after diagnosis and before any treatment started. Whether expanded CD8+ T-cell clones in untreated, newly diagnosed rheumatoid arthritis carry somatic mutations was the study question, and clonality was characterized with TCRB deep sequencing. Patients and controls did not essentially differ in median age, which was nearly identical between the groups. Sorted V beta1+ cells also underwent TCRB sequencing, and some V beta antibody-stained T-cell populations were flow-sorted at nearly 100% purity on a FACSAria II or Sony SH800. TCRB deep sequencing covered roughly 60 patients with rheumatoid arthritis along with 15 to 25 healthy controls.

Study-level results and caveats: In patients, CD8+ clonality rose with age (Spearman r ≈ 0.49), which was not the case in healthy controls. The largest CD8+ clone made up more than 20% of CD8+ cells in about an eighth of the roughly 65 patients, and blood and synovial fluid shared several identical CD8+ TCRB sequences. No adjustment for multiple comparisons was made for the slight TRBV07 underrepresentation in patients. It was unknown which antigens the expanded CD8+ clones targeted, and their absence from virus-specific databases did not exclude viral specificity. Rheumatoid arthritis patients and age-matched healthy controls did not significantly differ in CD8+ T-cell clonality.

Sequencing of TCRB CDR3 was done on genomic DNA with the immunoSEQ assay. The study's own analysis went as follows. Patient CD8+ clones larger than 1% were compared against published virus-specific TCRB sequences, and only a few matched. Analyses were restricted to productive TCRB rearrangements. Clonality was expressed as a Shannon entropy-based productive clonality index, with each clone defined by a unique TCRB CDR3 sequence. The template counts of each clone relative to the total templates per sample were used to calculate repertoire overlap between two samples. Flow cytometry-measured V-gene usage correlated with V-gene usage from TCRB sequencing, with a Spearman r of about 0.64. Here the immuneACCESS table is served through TCRdb, limited to in-frame sequences with V and J called. Missing clones are a known gap in these copies; in checked studies unresolved V genes cover under half, and the rest lacks a known reason. The DNA was the basis for D and trimming; V, J and clone size are from that table. Here the sample has 8,500 to 10,000 clones; approximately 79% occur a single time. The ten largest clones add up to 36% of the sample.

Positive magnetic bead selection on an AutoMACS was used to isolate CD4+ and CD8+ cells, with flow cytometry used to check purity. Clonal expansions were first screened by flow cytometry with a TCR V beta antibody panel, then characterized by TCRB deep sequencing of sorted CD8+ fractions. Ficoll-Paque PLUS density gradient separation was used to isolate peripheral blood mononuclear cells. DNA from CD4-enriched, CD8-enriched or PBMC samples was extracted using Nucleospin Tissue or Tissue XS kits and then quantified on a Qubit 2.0 fluorometer. Trimming accounts for 3 bases at V and 6 bases at J, while the number of junction bases matched to no gene is 8. The germline V gene yields SGHAT for CDR1 and FQNNGV for CDR2. From the cysteine up to the phenylalanine, the CDR3 has a length of 15 residues. Only the CDR3 part of the read is kept: 45 bases, read in frame from the first base.

The chain is encoded by TRBV11-2 joined to TRBJ1-5; TRBD1 aligns with 7 central bases. The sample comprised CD8+ T cells sorted from blood. This receptor was obtained from an adult with rheumatoid arthritis. The CDR3 protein sequence reads: CASSLSQGVLQPQHF. The bases read TGTGCCAGCAGCTTGAGTCAGGGGGTCCTTCAGCCCCAGCATTTT.